This is a list of T cell receptor beta chains from one sample in a study of shared clonotypes between healthy human individuals. Assay: immunoSEQ multiplex PCR; the TCRdb copy retains only in-frame clones and omits some. Among some 1,600,000 clones listed, under 99% were seen once. What was sequenced was naive CD4+ T cells sorted from blood. Receptors originate from a man aged 30-40 years in good health. Both conserved end residues are part of each CDR3. Each record gives: clone size, V gene, D gene, J gene, CDR3 protein, CDR3 DNA. D genes are given only for firm matches. Some rows have no size entry. The others give once, few or many, or a class for an expanded clone.

once	TRBV18	.	TRBJ2-7	CASSRWGEQYF	TGTGCCAGCTCACGATGGGGCGAGCAGTACTTC
.	TRBV27	TRBD2	TRBJ2-7	CASSLGRGRGYEQYF	TGTGCCAGCAGTTTAGGACGCGGGAGGGGTTACGAGCAGTACTTC
.	TRBV28	.	TRBJ1-5	CASGAGNQPQHF	TGTGCTTCAGGGGCCGGCAATCAGCCCCAGCATTTT
once	TRBV6-1	.	TRBJ2-7	CASSGPFGRASYEQYF	TGTGCCAGCAGTGGCCCCTTCGGCAGGGCGTCCTACGAGCAGTACTTC
.	TRBV6-4	.	TRBJ2-4	CASSDSRQRTRSKNIQYF	TGTGCCAGCAGTGACTCGAGGCAGCGGACCAGATCCAAAAACATTCAGTACTTC
.	TRBV7-9	.	TRBJ1-1	CASSFQRQMNTEAFF	TGTGCCAGCAGCTTTCAACGGCAGATGAACACTGAAGCTTTCTTT
.	TRBV18	.	TRBJ1-5	CASSQDVGPQHF	TGTGCCAGCTCGCAAGACGTAGGGCCCCAGCATTTT
.	TRBV9	TRBD1	TRBJ2-7	CASSEGQGAWEQYF	TGTGCCAGCAGCGAAGGACAGGGGGCTTGGGAGCAGTACTTC
.	TRBV4-3	.	TRBJ1-2	CASSQDENRVGGYTF	TGCGCCAGCAGCCAAGATGAAAACAGGGTGGGCGGCTACACCTTC
once	TRBV28	.	TRBJ1-1	CASSLQSLNAFF	TGTGCCAGCAGTTTACAGAGTTTGAATGCTTTCTTT
.	TRBV19	.	TRBJ1-3	CASSITGVMSSGNTIYF	TGTGCCAGTAGTATCACGGGGGTAATGAGCTCTGGAAACACCATATATTTT
.	TRBV7-2	TRBD2	TRBJ2-7	CASSTPDRLAASYEQYF	TGTGCCAGCAGCACGCCAGATCGGCTAGCGGCCTCCTACGAGCAGTACTTC
.	TRBV5-1	TRBD1	TRBJ2-7	CASSLQGDYEQYF	TGCGCCAGCAGCCTTCAGGGGGACTACGAGCAGTACTTC
.	TRBV27	TRBD2	TRBJ2-3	CASSLRREAGLGENTQYF	TGTGCCAGCAGTTTAAGGCGGGAGGCCGGTTTAGGGGAAAATACGCAGTATTTT
.	TRBV2	.	TRBJ2-5	CASSGDVGQLEYF	TGTGCCAGCAGTGGGGATGTTGGGCAGCTGGAGTACTTC
.	TRBV27	TRBD2	TRBJ2-7	CASYRSSGSSYEQYF	TGTGCCAGTTATAGAAGTAGCGGGAGTTCATACGAGCAGTACTTC
.	TRBV6-6	.	TRBJ2-3	CASSQGPLLSPQYF	TGTGCCAGCAGTCAGGGACCACTCTTGTCTCCGCAGTATTTT
.	TRBV7-9	TRBD2	TRBJ2-1	CASSFPPSGRASNEQFF	TGTGCCAGCAGCTTCCCCCCTAGCGGGCGGGCCTCCAATGAGCAGTTCTTC
once	TRBV19	.	TRBJ1-1	CASSIGSPEAFF	TGTGCCAGTAGTATAGGGTCACCTGAAGCTTTCTTT
.	TRBV5-1	.	TRBJ2-5	CASSLGTTETQYF	TGCGCCAGCAGCTTGGGCACAACAGAGACCCAGTACTTC
.	TRBV27	.	TRBJ1-2	CASSPTGLPNYGYTF	TGTGCCAGCAGTCCGACAGGCCTTCCTAACTATGGCTACACCTTC
.	TRBV2	TRBD1	TRBJ1-2	CASGQGRENGYTF	TGTGCCAGCGGACAGGGAAGGGAGAATGGCTACACCTTC
.	TRBV7-9	.	TRBJ2-7	CASSTRSSNEQYF	TGTGCCAGCAGCACTCGCAGTTCCAACGAGCAGTACTTC
once	TRBV28	.	TRBJ2-7	CASRGGNHEQYF	TGTGCCAGCAGAGGAGGGAACCACGAGCAGTACTTC
.	TRBV6-5	.	TRBJ2-5	CASSWGGVGLETQYF	TGTGCCAGCAGTTGGGGTGGGGTAGGACTGGAGACCCAGTACTTC
.	TRBV7-2	.	TRBJ2-3	CASSGGRTSASTDTQYF	TGTGCCAGCAGCGGGGGGCGTACTAGCGCAAGCACAGATACGCAGTATTTT
.	TRBV28	.	TRBJ1-1	CASSAPRGQNTEAFF	TGTGCCAGCAGTGCCCCTAGGGGCCAGAACACTGAAGCTTTCTTT
.	TRBV5-1	.	TRBJ2-2	CASSLAVLIANTGELFF	TGCGCCAGCAGCTTGGCCGTACTAATCGCGAACACCGGGGAGCTGTTTTTT
once	TRBV10-2	TRBD1	TRBJ1-3	CASIGDSSGNTIYF	TGCGCCAGCATTGGGGACAGCTCTGGAAACACCATATATTTT
.	TRBV11-3	TRBD2	TRBJ2-2	CASSLVRLAGTSTGELFF	TGTGCCAGCAGCTTAGTCAGGCTAGCGGGAACCTCCACCGGGGAGCTGTTTTTT
.	TRBV27	.	TRBJ1-1	CASSLYRGSEAFF	TGTGCCAGCAGTTTATATAGGGGGAGTGAAGCTTTCTTT
.	TRBV5-4	.	TRBJ2-3	CASSPLQGSGTDTQYF	TGTGCCAGCAGCCCTCTACAGGGTTCGGGCACAGATACGCAGTATTTT